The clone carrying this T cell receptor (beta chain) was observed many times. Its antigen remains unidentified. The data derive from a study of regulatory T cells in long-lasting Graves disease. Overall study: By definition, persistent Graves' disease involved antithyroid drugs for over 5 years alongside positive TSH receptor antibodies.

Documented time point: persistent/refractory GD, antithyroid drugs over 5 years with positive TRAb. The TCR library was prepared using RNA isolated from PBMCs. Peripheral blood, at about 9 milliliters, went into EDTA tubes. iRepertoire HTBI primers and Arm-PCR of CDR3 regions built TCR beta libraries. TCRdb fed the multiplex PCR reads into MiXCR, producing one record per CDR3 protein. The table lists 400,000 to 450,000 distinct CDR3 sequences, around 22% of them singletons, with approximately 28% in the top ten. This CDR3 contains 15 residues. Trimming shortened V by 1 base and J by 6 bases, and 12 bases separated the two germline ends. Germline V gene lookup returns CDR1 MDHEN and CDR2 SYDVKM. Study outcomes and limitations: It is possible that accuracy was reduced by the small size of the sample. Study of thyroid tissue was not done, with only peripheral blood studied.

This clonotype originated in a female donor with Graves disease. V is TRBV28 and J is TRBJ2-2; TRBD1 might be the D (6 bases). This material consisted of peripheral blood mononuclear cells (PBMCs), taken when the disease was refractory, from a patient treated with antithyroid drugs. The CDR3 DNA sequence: TGTGCCAGCAGTTTATCATCAAGACAGGCCGGGGAGCTGTTTTTT. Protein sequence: CASSLSSRQAGELFF.